This is a list of T cell receptor beta chains from one sample in a study of neurological immune-mediated disorders. TCRdb fed the 5' RACE reads into MiXCR, producing one record per CDR3 protein. The data contain approximately 24,000 distinct CDR3 sequences, over 10% of them singletons. The sequencing sample was made of PBMCs. The receptors here all came from a woman between 40 and 55 years old with HTLV-1-associated myelopathy (HAM/TSP). CDR3s include the opening cysteine and the closing phenylalanine or tryptophan. Fields, in order: clone size, D gene, V gene, J gene, CDR3 DNA, CDR3 protein. D genes are given only for firm matches. Size tells how often a clone was seen (once, few, many) or the class of an expanded clone, and some rows leave it out.

clone size: -
D gene: -
V gene: TRBV11-2
J gene: TRBJ2-3
CDR3 DNA: TGTGCCAGCAGCTTGGACCTAGATACGCAGTATTTT
CDR3 protein: CASSLDLDTQYF

clone size: -
D gene: -
V gene: TRBV5-1
J gene: TRBJ2-2
CDR3 DNA: TGCGCCAGCGGTCAAGGGCCCTCGAACACCGGGGAGCTGTTTTTT
CDR3 protein: CASGQGPSNTGELFF

clone size: once
D gene: -
V gene: TRBV7-3
J gene: TRBJ2-5
CDR3 DNA: TGTGCCAGCAGCTCGGGACCGGCAGAGACCCAGTACTTC
CDR3 protein: CASSSGPAETQYF

clone size: many
D gene: -
V gene: TRBV5-1
J gene: TRBJ2-5
CDR3 DNA: TGCGCCAGCAGCTTGGAAGCTAGTCAAGAGACCCAGTACTTC
CDR3 protein: CASSLEASQETQYF

clone size: many
D gene: -
V gene: TRBV6-5
J gene: TRBJ2-5
CDR3 DNA: TGTGCCAGCAGCCCCGCCCAGGGGCGGGAGACCCAGTACTTC
CDR3 protein: CASSPAQGRETQYF

clone size: many
D gene: TRBD1
V gene: TRBV5-1
J gene: TRBJ2-1
CDR3 DNA: TGCGCCAGCAGCATGGGGACAGCGGTCAATGAGCAGTTCTTC
CDR3 protein: CASSMGTAVNEQFF

clone size: many
D gene: -
V gene: TRBV20-1
J gene: TRBJ1-2
CDR3 DNA: TGCAGTGCTAGAGGCTCGCGCCTGGGACCGAACTATGGCTACACCTTC
CDR3 protein: CSARGSRLGPNYGYTF

clone size: once
D gene: -
V gene: TRBV5-6
J gene: TRBJ1-2
CDR3 DNA: TGTGCCAGCAGCCAGGGACGGAACTATGGCTACACCTTC
CDR3 protein: CASSQGRNYGYTF

clone size: many
D gene: -
V gene: TRBV18
J gene: TRBJ2-4
CDR3 DNA: TGTGCCAGCTCAGGAACCGGGACCAAAAACATTCAGTACTTC
CDR3 protein: CASSGTGTKNIQYF

clone size: -
D gene: -
V gene: TRBV6-5
J gene: TRBJ2-5
CDR3 DNA: TGTGCCAGCAGCTACAGGGCGAGGCAAGAGACCCAGTACTTC
CDR3 protein: CASSYRARQETQYF

clone size: many
D gene: -
V gene: TRBV5-1
J gene: TRBJ2-7
CDR3 DNA: TGCGCCAGCAGCCTGCTTGGGGGAATGAGCTCCTACGAGCAGTACTTC
CDR3 protein: CASSLLGGMSSYEQYF

clone size: many
D gene: -
V gene: TRBV20-1
J gene: TRBJ2-4
CDR3 DNA: TGCAGTGCTGGGACCCAGGCGGCCAAAAACATTCAGTACTTC
CDR3 protein: CSAGTQAAKNIQYF

clone size: many
D gene: -
V gene: TRBV3-1
J gene: TRBJ2-3
CDR3 DNA: TGTGCCAGCAGCCAAAGTGGCGGGGCGGATACGCAGTATTTT
CDR3 protein: CASSQSGGADTQYF